The present T cell receptor (beta chain) was sequenced within a study of Ad26.COV2.S vaccination and SARS-CoV-2 variants. About the research overall: Participants got Ad26.COV2.S intramuscularly, once or twice 56 days apart. Findings and caveats of the study: Vaccine recipients surpassed placebo recipients in spike-specific TCR breadth. Total responses of T cells may have been underestimated by the analyses of TCR breadth and depth. Non-spike TCR breadth did not differ much between vaccine and placebo recipients.

This table comes from immunoSEQ multiplex PCR, and its TCRdb copy is limited to in-frame clones, with some not included. The sample yields a few hundred thousand clones, around 82% seen once. The germline V and J ends were trimmed by 1 base and 3 bases, with 5 bases remaining between them. Germline V gene data show CDR1 as SGHRS and CDR2 as YFSETQ. The CDR3 loop spans 12 amino acids. This clone was seen more than once but under ten times. Its antigen is unknown. Indicated treatment: some 19 received Ad26.COV2.S at low or high dose, single or two shots; 5 received placebo; per-sample allocation not given. Day 63 after the first injection of vaccine or placebo was the sampling time.

The origin of this receptor is a person aged 18-65 years who received the Ad26.COV2.S COVID-19 vaccine or a placebo. The starting material was peripheral blood, obtained in a trial of Ad26.COV2.S vaccine versus placebo. The V call is TRBV5-1, the J call TRBJ2-7, with D uncertain. CDR3 in amino acids: CASSLSFYEQYF. The CDR3 DNA sequence: TGCGCCAGCAGCTTGTCCTTCTACGAGCAGTACTTC.